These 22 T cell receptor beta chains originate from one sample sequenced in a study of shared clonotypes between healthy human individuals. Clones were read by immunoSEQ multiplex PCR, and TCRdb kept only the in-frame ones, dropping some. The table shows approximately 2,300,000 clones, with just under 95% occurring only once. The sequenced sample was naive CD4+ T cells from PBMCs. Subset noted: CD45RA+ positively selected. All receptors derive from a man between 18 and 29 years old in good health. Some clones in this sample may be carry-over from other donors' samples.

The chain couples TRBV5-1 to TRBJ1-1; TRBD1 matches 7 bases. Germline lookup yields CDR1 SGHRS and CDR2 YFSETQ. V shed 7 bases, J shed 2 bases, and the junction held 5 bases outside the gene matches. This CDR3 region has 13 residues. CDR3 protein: CASVGQHNTEAFF. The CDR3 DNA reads TGCGCCAGCGTGGGACAGCATAACACTGAAGCTTTCTTT.

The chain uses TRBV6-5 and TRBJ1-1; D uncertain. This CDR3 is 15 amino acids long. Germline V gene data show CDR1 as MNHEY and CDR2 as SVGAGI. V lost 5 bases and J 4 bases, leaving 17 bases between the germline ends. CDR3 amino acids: CASSTRLLLVTEAFF. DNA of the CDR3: TGTGCCAGCAGTACAAGGTTACTGTTGGTCACTGAAGCTTTCTTT.

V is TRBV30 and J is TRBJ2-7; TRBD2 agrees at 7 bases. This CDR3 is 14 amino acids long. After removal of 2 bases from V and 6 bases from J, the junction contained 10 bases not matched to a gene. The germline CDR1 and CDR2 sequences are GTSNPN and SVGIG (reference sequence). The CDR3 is CAWSQGLTESEQYF. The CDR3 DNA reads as TGTGCCTGGAGTCAGGGACTAACCGAGAGCGAGCAGTACTTC.

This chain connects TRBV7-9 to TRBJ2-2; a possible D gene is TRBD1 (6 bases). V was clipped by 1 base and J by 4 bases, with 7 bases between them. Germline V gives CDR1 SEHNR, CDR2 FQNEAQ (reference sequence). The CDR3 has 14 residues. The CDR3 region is CASSLGGRTGELFF. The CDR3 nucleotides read TGTGCCAGCAGCTTAGGGGGGCGCACCGGGGAGCTGTTTTTT.

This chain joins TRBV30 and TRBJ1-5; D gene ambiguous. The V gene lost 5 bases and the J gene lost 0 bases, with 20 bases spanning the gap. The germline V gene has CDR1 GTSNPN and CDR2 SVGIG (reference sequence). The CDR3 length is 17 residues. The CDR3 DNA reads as TGTGCCTGGGGGTTCGGCCACGGGCGGAGTAGCAATCAGCCCCAGCATTTT. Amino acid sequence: CAWGFGHGRSSNQPQHF.

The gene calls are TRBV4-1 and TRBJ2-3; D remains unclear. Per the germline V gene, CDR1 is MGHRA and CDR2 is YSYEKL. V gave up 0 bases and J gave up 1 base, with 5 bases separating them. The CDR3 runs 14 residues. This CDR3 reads CASSQDLRTDTQYF. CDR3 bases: TGCGCCAGCAGCCAAGATCTCCGCACAGATACGCAGTATTTT.

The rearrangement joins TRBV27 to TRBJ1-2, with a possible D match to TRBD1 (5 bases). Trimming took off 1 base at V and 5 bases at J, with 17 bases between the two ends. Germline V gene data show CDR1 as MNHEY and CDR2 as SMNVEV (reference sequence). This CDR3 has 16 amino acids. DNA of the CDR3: TGTGCCAGCAGTTTATTTCCCCCGAAGGACACTTATGGCTACACCTTC. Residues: CASSLFPPKDTYGYTF.

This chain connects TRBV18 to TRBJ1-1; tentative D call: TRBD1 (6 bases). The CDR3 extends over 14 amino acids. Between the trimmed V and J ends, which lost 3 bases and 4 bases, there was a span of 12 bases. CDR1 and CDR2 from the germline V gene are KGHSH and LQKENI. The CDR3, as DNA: TGTGCCAGCTCACCCCAGGGGTATCTCACTGAAGCTTTCTTT. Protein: CASSPQGYLTEAFF. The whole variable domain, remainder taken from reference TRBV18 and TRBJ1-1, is NAGVMQNPRHLVRRRGQEARLRCSPMKGHSHVYWYRQLPEEGLKFMVYLQKENIIDESGMPKERFSAEFPKEGPSILRIQQVVRGDSAAYFCASSPQGYLTEAFFGQGTRLTVV.

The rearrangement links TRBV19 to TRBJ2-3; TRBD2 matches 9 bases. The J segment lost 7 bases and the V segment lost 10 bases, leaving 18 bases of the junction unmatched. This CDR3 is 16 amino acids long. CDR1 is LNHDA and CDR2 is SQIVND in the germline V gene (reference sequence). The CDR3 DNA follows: TGTGCCACCTCAAATAAGGATGCGGGAGGGCCATATACGCAGTATTTT. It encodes CATSNKDAGGPYTQYF.

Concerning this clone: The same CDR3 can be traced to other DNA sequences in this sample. CDR3 protein: CASSYRATDTQYF. The CDR3 nucleotides are TGTGCCAGCAGTTACCGAGCCACAGATACGCAGTATTTT. The V call is TRBV6-5, the J call TRBJ2-3, with no clear D. The length of the CDR3 is 13 residues. CDR1 is MNHEY and CDR2 is SVGAGI in the germline V gene. The V end lost 2 bases, the J end lost 2 bases, and 5 bases lay between the germline ends.

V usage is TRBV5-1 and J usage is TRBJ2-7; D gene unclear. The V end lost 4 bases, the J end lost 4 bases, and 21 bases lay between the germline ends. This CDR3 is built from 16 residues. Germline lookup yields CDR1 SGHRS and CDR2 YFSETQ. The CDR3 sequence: CASSPRPGSFSYEQYF. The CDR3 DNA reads TGCGCCAGCAGCCCACGCCCGGGCAGCTTCTCATACGAGCAGTACTTC.

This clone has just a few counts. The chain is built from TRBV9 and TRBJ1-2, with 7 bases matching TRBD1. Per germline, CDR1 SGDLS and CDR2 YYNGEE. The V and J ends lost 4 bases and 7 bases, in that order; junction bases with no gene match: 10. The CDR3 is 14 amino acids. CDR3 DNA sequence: TGTGCCAGCAGCAGGCCGACAGGGCGGGCTGGCTACACCTTC. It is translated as CASSRPTGRAGYTF.

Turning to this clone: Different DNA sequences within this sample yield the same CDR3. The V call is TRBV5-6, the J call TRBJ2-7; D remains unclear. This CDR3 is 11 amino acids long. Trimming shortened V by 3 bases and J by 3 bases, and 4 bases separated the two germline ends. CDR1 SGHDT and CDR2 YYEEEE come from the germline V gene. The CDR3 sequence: CASSSLYEQYF. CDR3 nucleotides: TGTGCCAGCAGCTCCCTCTACGAGCAGTACTTC.

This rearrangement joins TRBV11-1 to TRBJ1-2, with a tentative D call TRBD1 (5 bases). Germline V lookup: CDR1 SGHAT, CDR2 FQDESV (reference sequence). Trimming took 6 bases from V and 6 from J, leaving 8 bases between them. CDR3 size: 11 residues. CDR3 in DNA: TGTGCCAGCAGAACAGGCGATGGCTACACCTTC. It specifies CASRTGDGYTF.

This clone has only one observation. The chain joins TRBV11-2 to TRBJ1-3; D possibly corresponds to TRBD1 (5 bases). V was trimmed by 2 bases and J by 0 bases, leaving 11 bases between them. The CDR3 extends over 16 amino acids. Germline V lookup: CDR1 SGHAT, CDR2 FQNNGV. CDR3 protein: CASSLQGLTSGNTIYF. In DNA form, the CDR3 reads TGTGCCAGCAGCTTACAGGGCTTGACCTCTGGAAACACCATATATTTT. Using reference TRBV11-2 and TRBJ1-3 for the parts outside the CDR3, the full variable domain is EAGVAQSPRYKIIEKRQSVAFWCNPISGHATLYWYQQILGQGPKLLIQFQNNGVVDDSQLPKDRFSAERLKGVDSTLKIQPAKLEDSAVYLCASSLQGLTSGNTIYFGEGSWLTVV.

The CDR3 DNA reads as TGCGCCAGCAGCTCCATCAGCGGGGACTCCTACAATGAGCAGTTCTTC. Its protein product is CASSSISGDSYNEQFF. The chain carries TRBV5-1 and TRBJ2-1, with 7 bases matching TRBD2. CDR1 and CDR2 from the germline V gene are SGHRS and YFSETQ. Germline trimming cut 3 bases from V and 0 bases from J; bases unmatched to any gene: 6. The CDR3 is made up of 16 amino acids.

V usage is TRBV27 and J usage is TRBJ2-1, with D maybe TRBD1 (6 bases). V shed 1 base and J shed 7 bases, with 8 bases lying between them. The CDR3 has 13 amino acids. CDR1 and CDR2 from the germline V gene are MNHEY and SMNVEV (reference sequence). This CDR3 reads CASSLWGPNEQFF. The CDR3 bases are TGTGCCAGCAGTTTATGGGGGCCGAATGAGCAGTTCTTC.

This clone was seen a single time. The CDR3, as DNA: TGTGCCAGCAGCCAAAGCAGGTTTAGCCAGAATGAGCAGTTCTTC. Protein product: CASSQSRFSQNEQFF. The chain is built from TRBV14 and TRBJ2-1; D remains unclear. V was trimmed by 2 bases and J by 7 bases, leaving 15 bases between them. Germline loops: CDR1 SGHDN, CDR2 FVKESK. The CDR3 contains 15 residues. Combining the CDR3 with reference TRBV14 and TRBJ2-1 gives the whole variable domain EAGVTQFPSHSVIEKGQTVTLRCDPISGHDNLYWYRRVMGKEIKFLLHFVKESKQDESGMPNNRFLAERTGGTYSTLKVQPAELEDSGVYFCASSQSRFSQNEQFFGPGTRLTVL.

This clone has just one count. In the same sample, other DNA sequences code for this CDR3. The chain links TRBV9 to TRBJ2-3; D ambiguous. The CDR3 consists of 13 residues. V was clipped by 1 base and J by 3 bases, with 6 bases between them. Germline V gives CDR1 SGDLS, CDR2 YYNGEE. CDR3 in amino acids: CASSVSPTDTQYF. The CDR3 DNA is TGTGCCAGCAGCGTATCCCCGACAGATACGCAGTATTTT.

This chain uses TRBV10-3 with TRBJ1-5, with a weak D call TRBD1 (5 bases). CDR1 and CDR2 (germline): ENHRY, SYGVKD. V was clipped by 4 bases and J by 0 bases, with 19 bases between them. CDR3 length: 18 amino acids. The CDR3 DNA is TGTGCCATCAGTGTTGGCGACAGTGGAAACCCTAGCAATCAGCCCCAGCATTTT. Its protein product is CAISVGDSGNPSNQPQHF.

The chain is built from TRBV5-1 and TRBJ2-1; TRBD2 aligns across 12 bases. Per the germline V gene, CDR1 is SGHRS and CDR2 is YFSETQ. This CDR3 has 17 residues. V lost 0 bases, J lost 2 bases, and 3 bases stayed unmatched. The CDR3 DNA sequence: TGCGCCAGCAGCTTGGCTAGGACTAGCGGGACCTACAATGAGCAGTTCTTC. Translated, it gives CASSLARTSGTYNEQFF.

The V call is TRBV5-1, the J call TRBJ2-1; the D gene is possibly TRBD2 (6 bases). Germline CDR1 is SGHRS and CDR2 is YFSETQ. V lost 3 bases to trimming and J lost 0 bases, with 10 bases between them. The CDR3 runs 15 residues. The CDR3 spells CASSSRESSYNEQFF. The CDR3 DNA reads TGCGCCAGCAGCTCTCGGGAGAGCTCCTACAATGAGCAGTTCTTC.